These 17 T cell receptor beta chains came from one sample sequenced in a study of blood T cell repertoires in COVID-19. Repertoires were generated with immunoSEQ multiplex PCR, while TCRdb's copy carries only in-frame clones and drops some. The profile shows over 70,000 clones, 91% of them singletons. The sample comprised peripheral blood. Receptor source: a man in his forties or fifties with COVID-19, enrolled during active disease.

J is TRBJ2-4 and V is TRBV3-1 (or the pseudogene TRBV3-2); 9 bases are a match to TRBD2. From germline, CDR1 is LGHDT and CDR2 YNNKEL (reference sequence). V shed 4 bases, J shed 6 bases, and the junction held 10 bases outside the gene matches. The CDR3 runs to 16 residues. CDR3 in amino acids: CASSLVAGAGGNIQYF. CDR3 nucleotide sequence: TGTGCCAGCAGCCTCGTAGCGGGAGCCGGGGGAAACATTCAGTACTTC.

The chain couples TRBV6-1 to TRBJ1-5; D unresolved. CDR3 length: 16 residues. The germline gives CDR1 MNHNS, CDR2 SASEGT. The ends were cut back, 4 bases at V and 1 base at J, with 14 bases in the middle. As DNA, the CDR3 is TGTGCCAGCAGTGCACGGGAGGGTTTGAGCAATCAGCCCCAGCATTTT. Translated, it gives CASSAREGLSNQPQHF.

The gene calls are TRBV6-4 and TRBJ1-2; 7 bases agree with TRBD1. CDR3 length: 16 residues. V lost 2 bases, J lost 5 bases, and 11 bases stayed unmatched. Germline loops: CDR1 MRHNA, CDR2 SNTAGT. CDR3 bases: TGTGCCAGCAGTGACACTTACCGGACAGGATTGTATGGCTACACCTTC. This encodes CASSDTYRTGLYGYTF.

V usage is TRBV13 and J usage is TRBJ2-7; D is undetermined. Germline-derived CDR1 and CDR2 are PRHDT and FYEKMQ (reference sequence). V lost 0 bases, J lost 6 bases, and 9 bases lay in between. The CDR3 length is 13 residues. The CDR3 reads CASSLGLIGEQYV. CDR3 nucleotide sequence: TGTGCCAGCAGCTTAGGCTTAATCGGCGAGCAGTACGTC.

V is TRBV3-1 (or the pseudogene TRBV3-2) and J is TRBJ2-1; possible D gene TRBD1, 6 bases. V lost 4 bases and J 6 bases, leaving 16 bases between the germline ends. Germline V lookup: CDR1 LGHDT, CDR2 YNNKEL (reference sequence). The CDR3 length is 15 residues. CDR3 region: CASSRRGHLINEQFF. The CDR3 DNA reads TGTGCCAGCAGCCGAAGGGGACACCTAATCAATGAGCAGTTCTTC.

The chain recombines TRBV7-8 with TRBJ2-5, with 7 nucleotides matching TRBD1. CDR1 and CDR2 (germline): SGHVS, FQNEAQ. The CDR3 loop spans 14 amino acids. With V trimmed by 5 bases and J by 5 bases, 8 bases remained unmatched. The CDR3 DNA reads TGTGCCAGCAGCACGCACAGGGGCCCGGAGACCCAGTACTTC. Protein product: CASSTHRGPETQYF.

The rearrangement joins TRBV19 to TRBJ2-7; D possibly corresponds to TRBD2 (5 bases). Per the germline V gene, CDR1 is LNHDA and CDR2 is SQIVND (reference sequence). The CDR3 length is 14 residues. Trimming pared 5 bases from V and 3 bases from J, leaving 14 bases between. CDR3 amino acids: CASSRTSGIYEQYF. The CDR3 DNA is TGTGCCAGTAGTCGGACTTCCGGAATCTACGAGCAGTACTTC.

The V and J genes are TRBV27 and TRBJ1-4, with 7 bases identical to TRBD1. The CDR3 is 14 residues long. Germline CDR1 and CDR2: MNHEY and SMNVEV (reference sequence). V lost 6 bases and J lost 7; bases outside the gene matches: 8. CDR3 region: CASRPGGYGEKLFF. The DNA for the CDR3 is TGTGCCAGCAGACCAGGGGGATACGGTGAAAAACTGTTTTTT. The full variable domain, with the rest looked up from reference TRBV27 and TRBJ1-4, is EAQVTQNPRYLITVTGKKLTVTCSQNMNHEYMSWYRQDPGLGLRQIYYSMNVEVTDKGDVPEGYKVSRKEKRNFPLILESPSPNQTSLYFCASRPGGYGEKLFFGSGTQLSVL.

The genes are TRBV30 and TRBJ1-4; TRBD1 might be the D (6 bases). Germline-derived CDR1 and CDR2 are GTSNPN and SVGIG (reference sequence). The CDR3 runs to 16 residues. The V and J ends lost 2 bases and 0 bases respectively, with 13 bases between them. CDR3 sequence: CAWSRGTQATNEKLFF. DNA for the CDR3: TGTGCCTGGAGTAGGGGGACACAAGCAACTAATGAAAAACTGTTTTTT.

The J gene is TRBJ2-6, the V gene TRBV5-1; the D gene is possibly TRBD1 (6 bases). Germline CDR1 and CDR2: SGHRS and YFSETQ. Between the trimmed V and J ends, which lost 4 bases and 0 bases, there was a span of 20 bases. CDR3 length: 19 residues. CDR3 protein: CASSPEGGPTFSGANVLTF. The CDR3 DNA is TGCGCCAGCAGCCCGGAAGGGGGTCCGACCTTCTCTGGGGCCAACGTCCTGACTTTC.

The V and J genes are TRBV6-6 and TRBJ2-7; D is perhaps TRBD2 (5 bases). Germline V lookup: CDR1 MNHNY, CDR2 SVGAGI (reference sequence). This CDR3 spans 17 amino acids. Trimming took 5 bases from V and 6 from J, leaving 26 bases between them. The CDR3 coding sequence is TGTGCCAGCAGTCGCGCTATGGCGGAGATAAGAGGGCCCGAGCAGTACGTC. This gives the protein CASSRAMAEIRGPEQYV.

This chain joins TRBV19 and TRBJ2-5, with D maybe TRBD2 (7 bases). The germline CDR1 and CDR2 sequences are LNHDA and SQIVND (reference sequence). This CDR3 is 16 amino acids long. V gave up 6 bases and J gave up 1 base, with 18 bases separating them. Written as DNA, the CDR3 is TGTGCCAGTAGCTCTCATGTGGGGGGGGCCCAAGAGACCCAGTACTTC. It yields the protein CASSSHVGGAQETQYF.

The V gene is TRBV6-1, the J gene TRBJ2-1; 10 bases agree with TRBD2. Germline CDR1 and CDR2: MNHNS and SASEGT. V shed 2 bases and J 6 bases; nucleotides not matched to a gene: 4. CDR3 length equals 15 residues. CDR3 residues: CASSELAGVINEQFF. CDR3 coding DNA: TGTGCCAGCAGTGAACTAGCGGGAGTAATCAATGAGCAGTTCTTC.

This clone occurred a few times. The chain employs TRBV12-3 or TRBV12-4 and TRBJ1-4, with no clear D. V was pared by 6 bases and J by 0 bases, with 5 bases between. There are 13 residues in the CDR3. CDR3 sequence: CASRAATNEKLFF. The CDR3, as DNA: TGTGCCAGCAGAGCGGCAACTAATGAAAAACTGTTTTTT.

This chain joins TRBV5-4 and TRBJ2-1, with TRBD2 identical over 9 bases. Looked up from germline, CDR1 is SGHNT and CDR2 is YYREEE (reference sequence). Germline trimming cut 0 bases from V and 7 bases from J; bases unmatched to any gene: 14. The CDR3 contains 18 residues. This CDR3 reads CASSLAWWSEREVNEQFF. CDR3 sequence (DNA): TGTGCCAGCAGCTTGGCCTGGTGGTCGGAGCGGGAGGTAAATGAGCAGTTCTTC.

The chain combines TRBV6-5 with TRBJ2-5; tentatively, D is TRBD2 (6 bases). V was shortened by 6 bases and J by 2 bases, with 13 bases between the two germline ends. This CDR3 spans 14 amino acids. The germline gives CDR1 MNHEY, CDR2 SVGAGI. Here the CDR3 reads CASRTGRIQETQYF. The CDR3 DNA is TGTGCCAGCAGGACCGGGAGAATTCAAGAGACCCAGTACTTC.

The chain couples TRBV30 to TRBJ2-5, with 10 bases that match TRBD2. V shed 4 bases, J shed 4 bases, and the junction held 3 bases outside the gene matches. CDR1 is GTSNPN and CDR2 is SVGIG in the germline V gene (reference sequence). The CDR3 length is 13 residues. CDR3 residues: CAWTSGSGETQYF. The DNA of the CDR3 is TGTGCCTGGACTAGCGGGAGTGGAGAGACCCAGTACTTC.